This TCR beta chain was sequenced during a study of Ad26.COV2.S vaccination and SARS-CoV-2 variants. Study-level background: Of the COV1001 trial arms, the Ad26.COV2.S arm included the donor. Intramuscular Ad26.COV2.S doses were given once or twice, 56 days apart.

Indicated treatment: about 20 received Ad26.COV2.S at low or high dose, single or two shots; about 5 received placebo; per-sample allocation not given. It was on day 63 after the first vaccine or placebo injection that samples were taken. The data were produced by immunoSEQ multiplex PCR, yet TCRdb's version contains in-frame clones alone and is incomplete. The sample contains roughly 300,000 clones, around 88% of which appear only once. About this clone itself: The antigen is unknown.

The length of the CDR3 is 16 residues. Germline V CDR1 and CDR2: MDHEN, SYDVKM. Trimming took 3 bases from V and 9 from J, leaving 21 bases between them. Study-wide findings and caveats: In TCR breadth and depth analyses, total T cell responses may have been underestimated.

The origin of this receptor is a person between 18 and 65 years old who received the Ad26.COV2.S COVID-19 vaccine or a placebo. V usage is TRBV28 and J usage is TRBJ2-1; possibly TRBD1 or TRBD2 for D (5 bases each). Sequenced here: peripheral blood, sampled in a trial of Ad26.COV2.S vaccine versus placebo. The DNA for the CDR3 is TGTGCCAGCAGTTTCCCTGGCGATACGCTTGGGGGTGAGCAGTTCTTC. Protein product: CASSFPGDTLGGEQFF.